The T cell receptor beta chain described here comes from a study of blood T cell repertoires in COVID-19. Participant age was about 18 to 89 years, and participants resided in fewer than 30 US areas. Participants' reported clinical history set cohort assignment. Recovery among Cohort 3 donors was established by two negative PCRs, clearance, or symptom resolution. The germline V gene has CDR1 MNHEY and CDR2 SMNVEV (reference sequence). The ends were cut back, 2 bases at V and 9 bases at J, with 11 bases in the middle. There are 14 residues in the CDR3. Under the authors' procedure: Amplification from reference gene primers served as the basis for estimated nucleated cell counts. The protocol was immunoSEQ multiplex PCR, while the TCRdb copy is restricted to in-frame clones and leaves out a portion. Clonal size and the V and J genes are those of that table, whereas D and trimming came from the DNA. The table records 250,000 to 300,000 clones, roughly 84% of them present only once.

The receptor's source is a man in his forties or fifties who had recovered from COVID-19. V gene TRBV27 combines with J gene TRBJ1-6; TRBD1 might be the D (6 bases). The sequencing input was PBMCs or T cells enriched from blood (not recorded which). CDR3 in amino acids: CASSLLGQPSPLHF. CDR3 DNA sequence: TGTGCCAGCAGTTTACTGGGACAACCTTCACCCCTCCACTTT.